This entry lists 16 T cell receptor beta chains sequenced from one sample in a study of cytomegalovirus exposure and HLA in healthy donors. The primer mix had 60 Vbeta and 13 Jbeta primers. Repertoires were generated with immunoSEQ multiplex PCR, while TCRdb's copy carries only in-frame clones and drops some. The sample carries 150,000 to 200,000 clones, almost 85% recorded once. Input material: PBMCs. These receptor sequences come from a boy younger than 18 in good health and CMV-seronegative.

This clone showed up just once. This chain uses TRBV5-4 with TRBJ1-2; unclear D gene. The length of the CDR3 is 15 residues. The germline gives CDR1 SGHNT, CDR2 YYREEE (reference sequence). V lost 0 bases and J lost 3, with 12 bases in between. CDR3 region: CASSLGPIVDYGYTF. The CDR3 nucleotides are TGTGCCAGCAGCTTGGGGCCCATCGTGGACTATGGCTACACCTTC.

The chain combines TRBV9 with TRBJ2-7, with 7 nucleotides matching TRBD1. After removal of 4 bases from V and 2 bases from J, the junction contained 12 bases not matched to a gene. CDR3 length: 16 residues. Germline CDR1 SGDLS, CDR2 YYNGEE. CDR3 residues: CASSPQGGGPAYEQYF. The CDR3 DNA reads as TGTGCCAGCAGCCCCCAAGGGGGCGGCCCTGCCTACGAGCAGTACTTC. The entire variable domain, with the rest obtained from reference TRBV9 and TRBJ2-7, is as follows: DSGVTQTPKHLITATGQRVTLRCSPRSGDLSVYWYQQSLDQGLQFLIQYYNGEERAKGNILERFSAQQFPDLHSELNLSSLELGDSALYFCASSPQGGGPAYEQYFGPGTRLTVT.

This clone came up a few times. V usage is TRBV10-1 and J usage is TRBJ1-6; possibly TRBD1 for D (6 bases). Trimming pared 3 bases from V and 14 bases from J, leaving 11 bases between. Per germline, CDR1 WNHNN and CDR2 SYGVQD (reference sequence). The CDR3 sequence is 12 residues long. The CDR3 coding sequence is TGCGCCAGCAGTGACCCAGGGGTAGCCCTCCACTTT. Translation gives CASSDPGVALHF.

The gene calls are TRBV6-1 and TRBJ2-3; 7 bases are a match to TRBD1. The CDR3 is made up of 15 amino acids. Germline values: CDR1 MNHNS, CDR2 SASEGT. After removal of 7 bases from V and 2 bases from J, the junction contained 9 bases not matched to a gene. CDR3 sequence reads: CASTLQGSLTDTQYF. CDR3 nucleotide sequence: TGTGCCAGCACCCTACAGGGGTCTCTCACAGATACGCAGTATTTT.

A single count supports this clone. The genes are TRBV7-6 and TRBJ2-5; TRBD1 matches 7 bases. The length of the CDR3 is 16 residues. The germline V gene has CDR1 SGHVS and CDR2 FNYEAQ. Trimming took 2 bases from V and 4 from J; bases not matched to a gene: 10. For the CDR3, the DNA is TGTGCCAGCAGCTTAAGACAGGGCGCTTTTGGAGAGACCCAGTACTTC. Its translation is CASSLRQGAFGETQYF. Drawing the rest from reference TRBV7-6 and TRBJ2-5, the complete variable domain is GAGVSQSPRYKVTKRGQDVALRCDPISGHVSLYWYRQALGQGPEFLTYFNYEAQQDKSGLPNDRFSAERPEGSISTLTIQRTEQRDSAMYRCASSLRQGAFGETQYFGPGTRLLVL.

The rearrangement uses TRBV5-1 and TRBJ2-3; D gene uncertain. The germline V gene encodes CDR1 SGHRS and CDR2 YFSETQ. This CDR3 region has 14 residues. V lost 0 bases and J 2 bases, leaving 7 bases between the germline ends. CDR3 sequence: CASSLASFTDTQYF. The CDR3 region has the DNA TGCGCCAGCAGCTTGGCCTCGTTCACAGATACGCAGTATTTT.

The chain employs TRBV7-3 and TRBJ2-2, with 7 bases fitting TRBD1. Germline CDR1 reads SGHTA; CDR2 reads FQGTGA. The CDR3 sequence is 16 residues long. Unmatched junction bases numbered 4, after V lost 2 bases and J lost 1 base. CDR3: CASSLGPGGNTGELFF. In DNA form, the CDR3 reads TGTGCCAGCAGCTTAGGCCCAGGGGGGAACACCGGGGAGCTGTTTTTT. Combining the CDR3 with reference TRBV7-3 and TRBJ2-2 gives the whole variable domain GAGVSQTPSNKVTEKGKYVELRCDPISGHTALYWYRQSLGQGPEFLIYFQGTGAADDSGLPNDRFFAVRPEGSVSTLKIQRTERGDSAVYLCASSLGPGGNTGELFFGEGSRLTVL.

The V gene is TRBV7-2, the J gene TRBJ1-1; possibly TRBD1 for D (6 bases). The CDR3 is 15 residues long. Germline values: CDR1 SGHTA, CDR2 FQGNSA. Trimming cost V 4 bases and J 6 bases, with 18 bases left between them. CDR3 in DNA: TGTGCCAGCAGCTCAAGAAGGGACAAGGGATCTGAAGCTTTCTTT. Its translation: CASSSRRDKGSEAFF.

The gene calls are TRBV15 and TRBJ1-1; D gene ambiguous. V was clipped by 3 bases and J by 7 bases, with 27 bases between them. The CDR3 sequence is 18 residues long. Germline V gives CDR1 LNHNV, CDR2 YYDKDF (reference sequence). CDR3 sequence reads: CATSSDGALRTWGGEAFF. The CDR3 DNA follows: TGTGCCACCAGCAGCGACGGTGCCCTACGGACGTGGGGAGGTGAAGCTTTCTTT. Full variable domain (missing parts from reference TRBV15 and TRBJ1-1): DAMVIQNPRYQVTQFGKPVTLSCSQTLNHNVMYWYQQKSSQAPKLLFHYYDKDFNNEADTPDNFQSRRPNTSFCFLDIRSPGLGDTAMYLCATSSDGALRTWGGEAFFGQGTRLTVV.

The J gene is TRBJ1-5, the V gene TRBV28; D call uncertain. In germline, CDR1 is MDHEN, CDR2 SYDVKM. This CDR3 is built from 14 residues. Trimming removed 6 bases at V and 3 bases at J, with 12 bases between. The CDR3 loop is CASRPDLDNQPQHF. CDR3 DNA: TGTGCCAGCAGGCCAGACCTAGACAATCAGCCCCAGCATTTT.

The sample holds one count of this clone. The rearrangement uses TRBV27 and TRBJ1-5, with TRBD1 matching over 7 bases. The J segment lost 4 bases and the V segment lost 8 bases, leaving 2 bases of the junction unmatched. This CDR3 contains 12 residues. From germline, CDR1 is MNHEY and CDR2 SMNVEV (reference sequence). The CDR3 region has the DNA TGTGCCAGCGGGACAGCAAATCAGCCCCAGCATTTT. Its translation is CASGTANQPQHF.

J is TRBJ2-1 and V is TRBV7-9, with D maybe TRBD2 (5 bases). The CDR3 is made up of 12 amino acids. With 5 bases removed from V and 4 bases from J, the gap between germline ends came to 6 bases. Germline CDR1 and CDR2: SEHNR and FQNEAQ (reference sequence). CDR3 amino acids: CASSRGYNEQFF. DNA of the CDR3: TGTGCCAGCAGCCGCGGGTACAATGAGCAGTTCTTC.

J is TRBJ2-7 and V is TRBV5-6; TRBD1 might be the D (6 bases). The V end was cut by 1 base, the J end by 3 bases, with 26 bases between. CDR3 length: 19 residues. Germline CDR1 reads SGHDT; CDR2 reads YYEEEE. The CDR3 loop is CASSLRGRGVGFIIYEQYF. CDR3 sequence (DNA): TGTGCCAGCAGCTTGCGGGGCAGGGGAGTAGGGTTTATCATCTACGAGCAGTACTTC.

The chain links TRBV5-4 to TRBJ2-5; 9 bases agree with TRBD2. This CDR3 region has 14 residues. V shed 4 bases, J shed 4 bases, and the junction held 5 bases outside the gene matches. Germline CDR1 reads SGHNT; CDR2 reads YYREEE (reference sequence). The CDR3 sequence is CASSKAGGPETQYF. CDR3 nucleotides: TGTGCCAGCAGCAAAGCGGGGGGCCCAGAGACCCAGTACTTC.

The chain joins TRBV9 to TRBJ1-1; D is unresolved. Per the germline V gene, CDR1 is SGDLS and CDR2 is YYNGEE. The CDR3 sequence is 14 residues long. Trimming removed 0 bases at V and 4 bases at J, with 10 bases between. The CDR3 sequence: CASSVATSGTEAFF. CDR3 DNA sequence: TGTGCCAGCAGCGTAGCGACCAGCGGCACTGAAGCTTTCTTT. The full variable domain, in which reference TRBV9 and TRBJ1-1 provide the parts outside the CDR3, is DSGVTQTPKHLITATGQRVTLRCSPRSGDLSVYWYQQSLDQGLQFLIQYYNGEERAKGNILERFSAQQFPDLHSELNLSSLELGDSALYFCASSVATSGTEAFFGQGTRLTVV.

This chain connects TRBV5-1 to TRBJ1-2; 7 bases match TRBD1. Trimming cost V 4 bases and J 6 bases; bases outside gene matches: 6. The CDR3 covers 13 residues. The germline V gene has CDR1 SGHRS and CDR2 YFSETQ. The CDR3 here is CASSPGTEDGYTF. The CDR3 DNA follows: TGCGCCAGCAGCCCCGGGACAGAAGATGGCTACACCTTC.